The 26 T cell receptor beta chains below were found in one sample sequenced in a study of cytomegalovirus exposure and HLA in healthy donors. 60 Vbeta and 13 Jbeta primers were used in PCR. Profiled with immunoSEQ multiplex PCR; TCRdb holds only in-frame clones, not every one. The table lists 190,000 or so clones, around 79% of them singletons. The sequenced sample was PBMCs. Receptors were obtained from a girl aged 5-17 years in good health and CMV-seropositive.

As concerns this clone: This same CDR3 is encoded by further DNA sequences in the sample. The rearrangement joins TRBV5-1 to TRBJ2-1, with TRBD2 matching over 10 bases. The CDR3 contains 14 residues. Losses at the gene ends were 6 bases for V and 4 bases for J; bases not matched to a gene: 4. Germline CDR1 and CDR2: SGHRS and YFSETQ. The CDR3 nucleotides are TGCGCCAGCACGTCTAGCGGGGGATACAATGAGCAGTTCTTC. This gives the protein CASTSSGGYNEQFF.

V and J are TRBV19 and TRBJ1-1; perhaps TRBD1 as D (6 bases). CDR1 and CDR2 (germline): LNHDA, SQIVND (reference sequence). V was trimmed by 6 bases and J by 8 bases, leaving 16 bases between them. CDR3 length: 13 residues. This CDR3 is CASSNRVIGEAFF. The CDR3, as DNA: TGTGCCAGTAGCAACAGGGTCATAGGGGAAGCTTTCTTT.

The V gene is TRBV19, the J gene TRBJ2-7, with 10 positions matching TRBD2. Germline CDR1 is LNHDA and CDR2 is SQIVND (reference sequence). This CDR3 region has 16 residues. V dropped 7 bases and J dropped 3; count of bases not matched to a gene: 12. The CDR3 DNA reads TGTGCCAGTACCCGACGGTGGGCTAGCGGGAGCTACGAGCAGTACTTC. Encoded protein: CASTRRWASGSYEQYF.

The chain carries TRBV5-6 and TRBJ1-4; a weak D match, TRBD1 (5 bases). The germline V gene has CDR1 SGHDT and CDR2 YYEEEE. V dropped 0 bases and J dropped 4 bases, with 10 bases sitting between them. The CDR3 has 15 amino acids. The CDR3 here is CASSLAGSNNEKLFF. CDR3 sequence (DNA): TGTGCCAGCAGCTTGGCAGGGTCAAATAATGAAAAACTGTTTTTT.

The chain employs TRBV11-2 and TRBJ1-1, with 7 bases lining up with TRBD1. Trimming cost V 2 bases and J 5 bases; bases outside gene matches: 11. The CDR3 totals 16 residues. Germline V gene lookup returns CDR1 SGHAT and CDR2 FQNNGV. CDR3 residues: CASSLMEGALGTEAFF. The DNA for the CDR3 is TGTGCCAGCAGCTTAATGGAGGGGGCTCTTGGGACTGAAGCTTTCTTT.

This clone was found a few times. V gene TRBV15 combines with J gene TRBJ2-7; weak D call: TRBD2 (6 bases). V was cut by 5 bases and J by 3 bases, with 8 bases left in between. CDR1 and CDR2 from the germline V gene are LNHNV and YYDKDF (reference sequence). This CDR3 region has 12 residues. This CDR3 reads CATSGGNYEQYF. For the CDR3, the DNA is TGTGCCACCAGCGGGGGGAACTACGAGCAGTACTTC. The entire variable domain, with the rest obtained from reference TRBV15 and TRBJ2-7, is as follows: DAMVIQNPRYQVTQFGKPVTLSCSQTLNHNVMYWYQQKSSQAPKLLFHYYDKDFNNEADTPDNFQSRRPNTSFCFLDIRSPGLGDTAMYLCATSGGNYEQYFGPGTRLTVT.

This clone was seen a few times. The rearrangement uses TRBV11-3 and TRBJ2-3; 14 nucleotides agree with TRBD2. The germline V gene has CDR1 SGHNT and CDR2 YENEEA. V was clipped by 5 bases and J by 0 bases; unmatched bases: 7. The CDR3 consists of 18 residues. Written as DNA, the CDR3 is TGTGCCAGCAGCCCCCGGGGGACTAGCGGGGGCAGCACAGATACGCAGTATTTT. Encoded protein: CASSPRGTSGGSTDTQYF.

This rearrangement joins TRBV6-1 to TRBJ1-2; D uncertain. Trimming removed 6 bases at V and 1 base at J, with 12 bases between. The CDR3 consists of 14 residues. Looked up from germline, CDR1 is MNHNS and CDR2 is SASEGT. CDR3 nucleotides: TGTGCCAGCAGAGGATCGACAATTAACTATGGCTACACCTTC. Translation gives CASRGSTINYGYTF.

The chain is built from TRBV5-4 and TRBJ1-2; no definite D call. V was trimmed by 2 bases and J by 4 bases, leaving 6 bases between them. The CDR3 consists of 12 residues. CDR1 is SGHNT and CDR2 is YYREEE in the germline V gene (reference sequence). The CDR3 is CASSFDTYGYTF. In DNA, the CDR3 is TGTGCCAGCAGCTTTGACACCTATGGCTACACCTTC.

The chain combines TRBV7-9 with TRBJ1-2, with D possibly being TRBD1 (6 bases). V gave up 1 base and J gave up 10 bases, with 16 bases separating them. CDR1 SEHNR and CDR2 FQNEAQ come from the germline V gene (reference sequence). The CDR3 loop spans 14 amino acids. CDR3 coding DNA: TGTGCCAGCAGCTTAGGGCAGGACAGCAGCGCCTACACCTTC. Its protein product is CASSLGQDSSAYTF.

This chain uses TRBV5-6 with TRBJ2-5; TRBD1 matches 8 bases. CDR3 length: 14 residues. The J segment lost 2 bases and the V segment lost 4 bases, leaving 4 bases of the junction unmatched. Germline lookup yields CDR1 SGHDT and CDR2 YYEEEE. In DNA form, the CDR3 reads TGTGCCAGCAGCAAGGGACAGGCACAAGAGACCCAGTACTTC. It specifies CASSKGQAQETQYF.

The chain joins TRBV7-8 to TRBJ1-1; TRBD1 aligns across 7 bases. The CDR3 totals 16 residues. Per the germline V gene, CDR1 is SGHVS and CDR2 is FQNEAQ. The J segment lost 5 bases and the V segment lost 2 bases, leaving 11 bases of the junction unmatched. Here the CDR3 reads CASSLMEGALGTEAFF. CDR3 bases: TGTGCCAGCAGCTTAATGGAGGGGGCTCTTGGGACTGAAGCTTTCTTT.

This clone was observed a few times. The V call is TRBV6-4, the J call TRBJ2-6; 9 bases align to TRBD2. The CDR3 contains 18 residues. V dropped 4 bases and J dropped 0; count of bases not matched to a gene: 7. Germline CDR1 MRHNA, CDR2 SNTAGT. The CDR3 nucleotides are TGTGCCAGCAGTGCCGGGACTAGCACGAGCTCTGGGGCCAACGTCCTGACTTTC. It encodes CASSAGTSTSSGANVLTF.

The genes are TRBV5-1 and TRBJ2-6; the match to TRBD1 covers 7 bases. Trimming at V came to 9 bases and at J to 2 bases, leaving 8 bases not matched to a gene. The V gene's germline CDR1 is SGHRS and CDR2 YFSETQ. The CDR3 covers 15 residues. CDR3 bases: TGCGCCACCCGACAGGGAGAAACTGGGGCCAACGTCCTGACTTTC. The encoded protein is CATRQGETGANVLTF.

The rearrangement joins TRBV7-6 to TRBJ2-5, with 7 positions matching TRBD2. Per germline, CDR1 SGHVS and CDR2 FNYEAQ. V trimming: 1 base; J trimming: 4 bases; junction bases outside the gene matches: 12. The CDR3 is made up of 17 amino acids. The CDR3 loop is CASSLVSRGSTGETQYF. CDR3 sequence (DNA): TGTGCCAGCAGCTTAGTTTCGCGGGGGTCCACTGGAGAGACCCAGTACTTC.

The chain is built from TRBV11-2 and TRBJ2-7, with 9 bases aligning to TRBD2. The CDR3 extends over 16 amino acids. With 0 bases clipped from V and 7 bases from J, the junction kept 10 bases outside the gene matches. Germline V lookup: CDR1 SGHAT, CDR2 FQNNGV. The CDR3 DNA follows: TGTGCCAGCAGCTTAGACTTTGGCGGGGGGGCGGGTGAGCAGTACTTC. Translated: CASSLDFGGGAGEQYF.

The chain couples TRBV4-3 to TRBJ1-6, with 7 bases fitting TRBD1. The length of the CDR3 is 15 residues. Trimming at V came to 0 bases and at J to 7 bases, leaving 3 bases not matched to a gene. Germline V gene sequence: CDR1 LGHNA, CDR2 YSLEER. CDR3 residues: CASSQEGRGNSPLHF. For the CDR3, the DNA is TGCGCCAGCAGCCAAGAAGGCAGGGGGAATTCACCCCTCCACTTT.

This clone was seen a few times. J is TRBJ1-1 and V is TRBV29-1, with D unclear. CDR1 SQVTM and CDR2 ANQGSEA come from the germline V gene. The CDR3 contains 12 residues. V lost 5 bases and J lost 3, with 10 bases in between. CDR3 amino acids: CSVLVPYTEAFF. The CDR3 DNA sequence: TGCAGCGTTCTAGTCCCGTACACTGAAGCTTTCTTT. Combining the CDR3 with reference TRBV29-1 and TRBJ1-1 gives the whole variable domain SAVISQKPSRDICQRGTSLTIQCQVDSQVTMMFWYRQQPGQSLTLIATANQGSEATYESGFVIDKFPISRPNLTFSTLTVSNMSPEDSSIYLCSVLVPYTEAFFGQGTRLTVV.

V gene TRBV10-1 combines with J gene TRBJ2-1; a weak D match, TRBD2 (7 bases). The CDR3 spans 14 residues. Germline CDR1 reads WNHNN; CDR2 reads SYGVQD (reference sequence). The V end lost 0 bases, the J end lost 8 bases, and 11 bases lay between the germline ends. The CDR3 is CASSESWGGDEQFF. As DNA, the CDR3 is TGCGCCAGCAGTGAGTCGTGGGGGGGCGATGAGCAGTTCTTC.

The rearrangement links TRBV7-9 to TRBJ1-5, with D possibly being TRBD1 (5 bases). The length of the CDR3 is 15 residues. The germline gives CDR1 SEHNR, CDR2 FQNEAQ (reference sequence). Between the trimmed V and J ends, which lost 5 bases and 3 bases, there was a span of 14 bases. CDR3 in DNA: TGTGCCAGCAGCGCCGCGGGGCGTAACAATCAGCCCCAGCATTTT. Amino acid sequence: CASSAAGRNNQPQHF. Drawing the rest from reference TRBV7-9 and TRBJ1-5, the complete variable domain is DTGVSQNPRHKITKRGQNVTFRCDPISEHNRLYWYRQTLGQGPEFLTYFQNEAQLEKSRLLSDRFSAERPKGSFSTLEIQRTEQGDSAMYLCASSAAGRNNQPQHFGDGTRLSIL.

The chain employs TRBV6-5 and TRBJ1-5, with a possible D match to TRBD1 (6 bases). Germline V gene sequence: CDR1 MNHEY, CDR2 SVGAGI. The germline V and J ends were trimmed by 9 bases and 0 bases, with 12 bases remaining between them. The CDR3 runs 14 residues. CDR3 protein: CASAQGYSNQPQHF. The CDR3 bases are TGTGCCAGTGCACAGGGTTATAGCAATCAGCCCCAGCATTTT.

The V gene is TRBV11-2, the J gene TRBJ2-3; 8 positions match TRBD2. After removal of 4 bases from V and 4 bases from J, the junction contained 10 bases not matched to a gene. Germline V gene sequence: CDR1 SGHAT, CDR2 FQNNGV. The CDR3 loop spans 16 amino acids. Written as DNA, the CDR3 is TGTGCCAGCAGCTATAGCGGGGTTCCCGGCCCAGATACGCAGTATTTT. This sequence encodes CASSYSGVPGPDTQYF.

This clone was recorded once. This rearrangement joins TRBV11-3 to TRBJ1-1; TRBD1 aligns across 9 bases. The V gene end was trimmed by 5 bases and the J gene end by 0 bases; junction bases not matched to a gene: 10. There are 17 residues in the CDR3. The germline gives CDR1 SGHNT, CDR2 YENEEA. CDR3 region: CASSTSRTGVMNTEAFF. The CDR3 coding sequence is TGTGCCAGCAGCACTAGTCGGACAGGGGTTATGAACACTGAAGCTTTCTTT.

This sequence joins TRBV7-2 and TRBJ2-1; TRBD2 matches at 11 bases. The CDR3 extends over 15 amino acids. V shed 7 bases and J 1 base; nucleotides not matched to a gene: 3. Germline V gene sequence: CDR1 SGHTA, CDR2 FQGNSA. CDR3 protein: CASTTSGASYNEQFF. The CDR3 region has the DNA TGTGCCAGCACGACTAGCGGGGCTTCCTACAATGAGCAGTTCTTC.

The chain recombines TRBV19 with TRBJ1-3; D is undetermined. There are 16 residues in the CDR3. Trimming removed 9 bases from V and 4 bases from J, with 22 bases in between. Germline values: CDR1 LNHDA, CDR2 SQIVND (reference sequence). CDR3 residues: CASEGSRAGWGNTIYF. The CDR3 region has the DNA TGTGCCAGCGAGGGTTCGAGGGCAGGATGGGGAAACACCATATATTTT. Drawing the rest from reference TRBV19 and TRBJ1-3, the complete variable domain is DGGITQSPKYLFRKEGQNVTLSCEQNLNHDAMYWYRQDPGQGLRLIYYSQIVNDFQKGDIAEGYSVSREKKESFPLTVTSAQKNPTAFYLCASEGSRAGWGNTIYFGEGSWLTVV.

V is TRBV30 and J is TRBJ2-1; 9 bases line up with TRBD1. The CDR3 covers 13 residues. With V trimmed by 2 bases and J by 10 bases, 6 bases remained unmatched. CDR1 GTSNPN and CDR2 SVGIG come from the germline V gene (reference sequence). CDR3: CAWSLQGAGEQFF. Here the CDR3 DNA reads TGTGCCTGGAGTCTACAGGGGGCCGGCGAGCAGTTCTTC. Combining the CDR3 with reference TRBV30 and TRBJ2-1 gives the whole variable domain SQTIHQWPATLVQPVGSPLSLECTVEGTSNPNLYWYRQAAGRGLQLLFYSVGIGQISSEVPQNLSASRPQDRQFILSSKKLLLSDSGFYLCAWSLQGAGEQFFGPGTRLTVL.